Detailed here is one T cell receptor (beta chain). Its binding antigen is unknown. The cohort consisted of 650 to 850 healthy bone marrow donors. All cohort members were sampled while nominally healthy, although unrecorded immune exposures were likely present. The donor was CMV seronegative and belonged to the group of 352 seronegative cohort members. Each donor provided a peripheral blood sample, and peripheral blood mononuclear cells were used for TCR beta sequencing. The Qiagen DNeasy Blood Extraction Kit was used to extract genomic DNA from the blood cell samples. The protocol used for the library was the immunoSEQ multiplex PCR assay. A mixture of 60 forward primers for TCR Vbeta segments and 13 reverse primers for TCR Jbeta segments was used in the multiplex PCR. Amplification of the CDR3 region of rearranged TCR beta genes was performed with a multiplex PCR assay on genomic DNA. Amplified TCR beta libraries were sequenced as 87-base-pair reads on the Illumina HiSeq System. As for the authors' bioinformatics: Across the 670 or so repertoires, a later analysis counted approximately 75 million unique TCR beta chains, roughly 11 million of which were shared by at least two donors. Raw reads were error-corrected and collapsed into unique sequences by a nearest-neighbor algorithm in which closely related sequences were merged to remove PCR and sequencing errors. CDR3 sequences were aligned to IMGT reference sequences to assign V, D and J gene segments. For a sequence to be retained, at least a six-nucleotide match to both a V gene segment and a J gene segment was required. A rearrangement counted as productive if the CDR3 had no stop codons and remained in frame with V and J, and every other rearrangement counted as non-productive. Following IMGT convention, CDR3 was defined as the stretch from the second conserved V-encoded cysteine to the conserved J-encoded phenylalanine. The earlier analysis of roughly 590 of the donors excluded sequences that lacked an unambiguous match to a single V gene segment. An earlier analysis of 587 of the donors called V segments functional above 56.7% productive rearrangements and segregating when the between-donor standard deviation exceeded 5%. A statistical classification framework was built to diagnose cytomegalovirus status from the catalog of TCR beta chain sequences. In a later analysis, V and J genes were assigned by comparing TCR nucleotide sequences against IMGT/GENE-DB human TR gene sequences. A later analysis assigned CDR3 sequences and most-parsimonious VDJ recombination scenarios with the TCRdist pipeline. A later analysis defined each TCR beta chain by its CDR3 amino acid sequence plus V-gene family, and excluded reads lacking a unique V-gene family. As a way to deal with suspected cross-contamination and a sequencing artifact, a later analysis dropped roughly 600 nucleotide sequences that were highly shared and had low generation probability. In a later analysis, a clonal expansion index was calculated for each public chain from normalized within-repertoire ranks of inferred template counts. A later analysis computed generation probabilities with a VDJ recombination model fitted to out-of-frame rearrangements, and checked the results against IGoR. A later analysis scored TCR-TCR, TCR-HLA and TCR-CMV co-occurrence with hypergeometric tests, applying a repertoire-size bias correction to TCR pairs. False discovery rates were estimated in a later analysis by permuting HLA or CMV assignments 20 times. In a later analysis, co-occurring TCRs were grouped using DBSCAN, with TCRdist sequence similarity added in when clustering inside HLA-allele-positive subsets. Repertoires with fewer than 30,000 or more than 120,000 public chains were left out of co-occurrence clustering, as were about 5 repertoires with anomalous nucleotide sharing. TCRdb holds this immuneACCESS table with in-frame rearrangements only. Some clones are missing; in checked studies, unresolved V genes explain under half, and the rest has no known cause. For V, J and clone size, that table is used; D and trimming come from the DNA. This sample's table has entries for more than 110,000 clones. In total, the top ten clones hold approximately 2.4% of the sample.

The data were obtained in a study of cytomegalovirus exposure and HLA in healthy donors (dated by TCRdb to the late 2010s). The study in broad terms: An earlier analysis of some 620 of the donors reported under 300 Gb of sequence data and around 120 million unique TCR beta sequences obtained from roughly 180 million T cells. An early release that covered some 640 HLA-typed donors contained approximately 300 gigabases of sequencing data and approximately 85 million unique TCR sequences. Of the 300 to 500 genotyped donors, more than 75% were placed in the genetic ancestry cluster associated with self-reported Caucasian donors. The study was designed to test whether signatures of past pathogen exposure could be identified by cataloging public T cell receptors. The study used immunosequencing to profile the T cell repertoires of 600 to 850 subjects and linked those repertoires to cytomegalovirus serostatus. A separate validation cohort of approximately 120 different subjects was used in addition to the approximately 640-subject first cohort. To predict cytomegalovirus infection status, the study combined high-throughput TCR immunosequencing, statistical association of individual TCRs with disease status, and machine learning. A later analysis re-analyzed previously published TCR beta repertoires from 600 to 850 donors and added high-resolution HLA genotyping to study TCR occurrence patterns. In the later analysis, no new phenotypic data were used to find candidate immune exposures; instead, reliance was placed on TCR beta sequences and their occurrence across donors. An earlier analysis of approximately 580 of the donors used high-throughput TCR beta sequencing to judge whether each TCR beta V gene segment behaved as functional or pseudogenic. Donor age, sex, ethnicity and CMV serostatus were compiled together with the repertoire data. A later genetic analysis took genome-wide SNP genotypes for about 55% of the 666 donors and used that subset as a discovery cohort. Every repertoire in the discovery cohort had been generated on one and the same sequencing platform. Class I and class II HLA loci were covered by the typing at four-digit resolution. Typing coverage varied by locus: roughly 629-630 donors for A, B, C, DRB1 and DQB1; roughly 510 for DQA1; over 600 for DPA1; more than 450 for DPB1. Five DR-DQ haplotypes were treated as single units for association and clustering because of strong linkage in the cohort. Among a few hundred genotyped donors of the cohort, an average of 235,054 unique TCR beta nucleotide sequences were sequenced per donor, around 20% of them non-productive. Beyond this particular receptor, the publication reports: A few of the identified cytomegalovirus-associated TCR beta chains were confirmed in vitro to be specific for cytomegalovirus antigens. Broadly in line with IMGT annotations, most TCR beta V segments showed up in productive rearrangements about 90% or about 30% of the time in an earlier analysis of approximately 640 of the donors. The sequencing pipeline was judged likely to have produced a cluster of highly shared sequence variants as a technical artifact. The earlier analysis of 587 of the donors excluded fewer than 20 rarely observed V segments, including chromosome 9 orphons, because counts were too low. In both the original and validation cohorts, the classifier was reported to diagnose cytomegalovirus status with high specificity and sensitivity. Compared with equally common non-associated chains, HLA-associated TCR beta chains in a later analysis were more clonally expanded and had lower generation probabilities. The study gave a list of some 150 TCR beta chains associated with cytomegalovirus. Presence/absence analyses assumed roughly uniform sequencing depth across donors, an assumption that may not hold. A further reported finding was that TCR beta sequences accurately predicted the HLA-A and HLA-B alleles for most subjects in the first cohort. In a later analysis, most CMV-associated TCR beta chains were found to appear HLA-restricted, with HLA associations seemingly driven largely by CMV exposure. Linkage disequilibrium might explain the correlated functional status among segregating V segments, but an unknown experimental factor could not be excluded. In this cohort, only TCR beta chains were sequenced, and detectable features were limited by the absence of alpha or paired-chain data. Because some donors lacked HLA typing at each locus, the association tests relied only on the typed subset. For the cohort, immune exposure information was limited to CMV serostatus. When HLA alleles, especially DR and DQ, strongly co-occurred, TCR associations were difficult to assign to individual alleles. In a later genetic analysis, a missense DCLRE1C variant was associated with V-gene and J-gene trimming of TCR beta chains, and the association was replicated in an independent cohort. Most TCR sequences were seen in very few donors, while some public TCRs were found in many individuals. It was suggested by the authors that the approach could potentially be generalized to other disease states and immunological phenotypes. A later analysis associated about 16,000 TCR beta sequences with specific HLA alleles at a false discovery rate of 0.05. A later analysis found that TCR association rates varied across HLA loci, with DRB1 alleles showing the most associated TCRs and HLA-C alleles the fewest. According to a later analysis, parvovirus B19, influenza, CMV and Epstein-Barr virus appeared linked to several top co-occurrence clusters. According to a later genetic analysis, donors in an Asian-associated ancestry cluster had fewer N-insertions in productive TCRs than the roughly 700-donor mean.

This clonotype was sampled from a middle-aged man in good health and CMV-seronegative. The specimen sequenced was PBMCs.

The CDR3 reads CSVPITGTGTSGKNEQFF. Here is the DNA: TGCAGCGTTCCCATTACAGGGACTGGGACTAGCGGGAAGAATGAGCAGTTCTTC. The V and J genes are TRBV29-1 and TRBJ2-1, with 13 junctional bases fitting TRBD2. CDR1 and CDR2 are read off the germline V gene as SQVTM and ANQGSEA. Spanning cysteine to phenylalanine, the CDR3 consists of 18 amino acids. This entry keeps only the CDR3 DNA: 54 bases, framed from base 1. The germline V and J ends show losses of 5 bases and 7 bases respectively, and no gene match explains 17 bases of the junction.